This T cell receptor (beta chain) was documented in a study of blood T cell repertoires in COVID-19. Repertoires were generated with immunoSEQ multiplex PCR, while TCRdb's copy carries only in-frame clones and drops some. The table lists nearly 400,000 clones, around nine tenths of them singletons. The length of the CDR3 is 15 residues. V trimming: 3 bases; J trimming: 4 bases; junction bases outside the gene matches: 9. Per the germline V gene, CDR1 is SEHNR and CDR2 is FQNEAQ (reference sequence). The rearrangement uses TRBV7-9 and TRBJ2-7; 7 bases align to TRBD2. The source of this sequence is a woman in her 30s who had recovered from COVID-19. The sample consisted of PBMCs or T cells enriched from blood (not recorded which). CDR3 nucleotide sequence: TGTGCCAGCAGCTTTGTGGGCGGGAGTGGGTACGAGCAGTACTTC. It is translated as CASSFVGGSGYEQYF.